One and the same sample provided the 26 T cell receptor beta chains below, sequenced in a study of identical twins. TCRdb ran MiXCR on the 5' RACE reads and lists one entry per CDR3 protein. The sample includes about 520,000 distinct CDR3 sequences, 22% of them seen just once. Another study also made use of these data, one on T cells expressing NK-cell markers.

Sample: CD4+ T cells sorted from blood. These receptors all stem from a woman in her late teens or twenties in good health.

This clonotype has more than one count but fewer than ten. V gene TRBV7-2 combines with J gene TRBJ2-7; the D gene is possibly TRBD2 (6 bases). The CDR3 extends over 15 amino acids. Germline CDR1 is SGHTA and CDR2 is FQGNSA. The germline V and J ends were trimmed by 1 base and 5 bases, with 15 bases remaining between them. The CDR3 nucleotides are TGTGCCAGCAGCTTAGATCGTGGGGGGAGCGACGAGCAGTACTTC. This translates into CASSLDRGGSDEQYF.

This clonotype has only a few counts. The V and J genes are TRBV6-1 and TRBJ2-3; weak D call: TRBD1 (6 bases). The ends were cut back, 2 bases at V and 8 bases at J, with 20 bases in the middle. This CDR3 region has 16 residues. CDR1 is MNHNS and CDR2 is SASEGT in the germline V gene. Written as DNA, the CDR3 is TGTGCCAGCAGTGAAACCCCCAGGGGTGCTCGGGGTACGCAGTATTTT. Protein: CASSETPRGARGTQYF.

This clonotype has a handful of counts. The J gene is TRBJ2-1, the V gene TRBV10-3; possible D gene TRBD2, 6 bases. This CDR3 has 11 residues. Germline CDR1 ENHRY, CDR2 SYGVKD. Trimming took 6 bases from V and 11 from J, leaving 11 bases between them. The CDR3 spells CAISGDWKQFF. CDR3 bases: TGTGCCATCAGCGGGGACTGGAAGCAGTTCTTC.

V and J are TRBV7-2 and TRBJ2-6, with 7 bases aligning to TRBD1. The germline V gene has CDR1 SGHTA and CDR2 FQGNSA. This CDR3 has 22 residues. Trimming at V came to 2 bases and at J to 0 bases, leaving 19 bases not matched to a gene. The CDR3 protein is CASSLWSQGMPLKISGANVLTF. The DNA of the CDR3 is TGTGCCAGCAGCTTATGGTCACAGGGGATGCCACTAAAGATCTCTGGGGCCAACGTCCTGACTTTC.

This clonotype showed up many times. This chain connects TRBV5-1 to TRBJ2-1; no reliable D call. V dropped 3 bases and J dropped 8 bases, with 12 bases sitting between them. CDR3 length equals 13 residues. Germline-derived CDR1 and CDR2 are SGHRS and YFSETQ. For the CDR3, the DNA is TGCGCCAGCAGCTCGTCAAGGGTTGATGAGCAGTTCTTC. Translated, it gives CASSSSRVDEQFF.

Points on this clonotype: Being one base from a much bigger clone, this may be a read error. The gene calls are TRBV5-1 and TRBJ2-7; 7 positions agree with TRBD1. CDR1 and CDR2 (germline): SGHRS, YFSETQ. The CDR3 totals 14 residues. J gave up 3 bases and V 4 bases, and 7 bases lay outside the gene matches. The chain's CDR3 is CASSPRSGGYEQYF. The DNA for the CDR3 is TGCGCCAGCAGCCCCCGGTCAGGGGGCTACGAGCAGTACTTC. Variable domain in full (rest from reference TRBV5-1 and TRBJ2-7): KAGVTQTPRYLIKTRGQQVTLSCSPISGHRSVSWYQQTPGQGLQFLFEYFSETQRNKGNFPGRFSGRQFSNSRSEMNVSTLELGDSALYLCASSPRSGGYEQYFGPGTRLTVT.

This clonotype came up many times. This chain links TRBV7-9 with TRBJ2-3; a weak D match, TRBD2 (5 bases). Germline CDR1 SEHNR, CDR2 FQNEAQ (reference sequence). The ends were cut back, 1 base at V and 5 bases at J, with 16 bases in the middle. There are 16 residues in the CDR3. As DNA, the CDR3 is TGTGCCAGCAGCTTAGTGGGTCGGATTGGAGGAGATACGCAGTATTTT. Protein product: CASSLVGRIGGDTQYF. Full variable domain (remainder filled in from reference TRBV7-9 and TRBJ2-3): DTGVSQNPRHKITKRGQNVTFRCDPISEHNRLYWYRQTLGQGPEFLTYFQNEAQLEKSRLLSDRFSAERPKGSFSTLEIQRTEQGDSAMYLCASSLVGRIGGDTQYFGPGTRLTVL.

V gene TRBV3-1 combines with J gene TRBJ1-2, with 7 bases lining up with TRBD1. With V trimmed by 2 bases and J by 4 bases, 7 bases remained unmatched. The germline V gene encodes CDR1 LGHDT and CDR2 YNNKEL (reference sequence). The CDR3 runs to 15 residues. CDR3 sequence reads: CASSQKGGGSYGYTF. The CDR3 bases are TGTGCCAGCAGCCAAAAAGGAGGGGGCTCCTATGGCTACACCTTC.

This clonotype appeared a few times. The gene calls are TRBV21-1 and TRBJ2-1; TRBD2 is the table's D call and was not checked against the DNA. TRBV21-1 is given as a pseudogene. The CDR3 loop spans 15 amino acids. The CDR3 region has the DNA TGTGCCAGCAGCAAAACGATCCCTCGAGACAATGAGCAGTTCTTC. This gives the protein CASSKTIPRDNEQFF.

The chain carries TRBV27 and TRBJ1-1, with 7 positions matching TRBD1. The CDR3 is made up of 15 amino acids. CDR1 MNHEY and CDR2 SMNVEV come from the germline V gene (reference sequence). J lost 11 bases, V lost 5 bases, and 17 bases had no gene match. The CDR3 here is CASSRRQGGLGRAFF. In nucleotides, the CDR3 is TGTGCCAGCAGTAGACGACAGGGAGGGTTGGGACGTGCTTTCTTT.

The V and J genes are TRBV20-1 and TRBJ2-7; D is unclear. The length of the CDR3 is 15 residues. Germline values: CDR1 DFQATT, CDR2 SNEGSKA (reference sequence). Trimming stripped 6 bases from V and 2 bases from J, with 20 bases between. The CDR3, as DNA: TGCAGTGCCCACCCTCCGGCGCGGAACCCCTACGAGCAGTACTTC. Amino acids: CSAHPPARNPYEQYF.

This clonotype was recorded at least ten times. This chain connects TRBV12-3 or TRBV12-4 to TRBJ2-7, with D perhaps matching TRBD2 (6 bases). This CDR3 spans 12 amino acids. V dropped 8 bases and J dropped 5 bases, with 13 bases sitting between them. CDR3 nucleotide sequence: TGTGCCAGCGGTACGGGGAGGCACGAGCAGTACTTC. This gives the protein CASGTGRHEQYF.

This clonotype came up a few times. This chain connects TRBV2 to TRBJ1-1; tentatively, D is TRBD1 (5 bases). Germline values: CDR1 SNHLY, CDR2 FYNNEI. Between the trimmed V and J ends, which lost 6 bases and 4 bases, there was a span of 15 bases. There are 14 residues in the CDR3. In DNA form, the CDR3 reads TGTGCCAGCAGGGGGGTGGCTTGGAGCACTGAAGCTTTCTTT. This gives the protein CASRGVAWSTEAFF.

The V and J genes are TRBV3-1 and TRBJ2-7; D ambiguous. V was cut by 2 bases and J by 3 bases, with 11 bases left in between. This CDR3 has 14 amino acids. Germline assignment: CDR1 LGHDT and CDR2 YNNKEL (reference sequence). CDR3 sequence (DNA): TGTGCCAGCAGCCAATCCCTCCGTCGCTACGAGCAGTACTTC. Its translation: CASSQSLRRYEQYF.

This chain links TRBV29-1 with TRBJ2-7; possible D gene TRBD1, 6 bases. This CDR3 spans 13 amino acids. Germline V gives CDR1 SQVTM, CDR2 ANQGSEA. V was clipped by 5 bases and J by 3 bases, with 14 bases between them. The CDR3 reads CSVRTVSFYEQYF. CDR3 sequence (DNA): TGCAGCGTTCGGACAGTAAGCTTCTACGAGCAGTACTTC.

There are many counts of this clonotype. This chain connects TRBV20-1 to TRBJ2-2; no reliable D call. The germline V gene has CDR1 DFQATT and CDR2 SNEGSKA (reference sequence). The CDR3 is 13 residues long. V was shortened by 6 bases and J by 3 bases, with 11 bases between the two germline ends. CDR3 in amino acids: CSAPGDHTGELFF. The CDR3 DNA sequence: TGCAGTGCCCCCGGAGACCACACCGGGGAGCTGTTTTTT.

This clonotype was picked up one time. The chain joins TRBV5-1 to TRBJ1-1, with D possibly TRBD1 on 5 matching bases. This CDR3 is 13 amino acids long. V lost 0 bases, J lost 10 bases, and 13 bases lay in between. The germline V gene has CDR1 SGHRS and CDR2 YFSETQ. The CDR3 region has the DNA TGCGCCAGCAGCTTGGACATTTCAGGGAGAGCTTTCTTT. Translating gives CASSLDISGRAFF.

A few counts support this clonotype. The V call is TRBV6-4, the J call TRBJ1-2; 7 positions match TRBD1. The CDR3 spans 13 residues. Germline CDR1 is MRHNA and CDR2 is SNTAGT. V lost 6 bases and J lost 7; bases outside the gene matches: 8. The CDR3 protein is CASSETGSAGYTF. Here the CDR3 DNA reads TGTGCCAGCAGCGAGACAGGGAGTGCTGGCTACACCTTC.

The chain couples TRBV10-3 to TRBJ2-2; 9 bases align to TRBD2. Per germline, CDR1 ENHRY and CDR2 SYGVKD. V shed 4 bases, J shed 4 bases, and the junction held 4 bases outside the gene matches. The CDR3 contains 15 residues. Written as DNA, the CDR3 is TGTGCCATCAGTGGGCTAGCGGGACGCACCGGGGAGCTGTTTTTT. This sequence encodes CAISGLAGRTGELFF.

The table lists this clonotype with a few counts. The chain uses TRBV11-1 and TRBJ2-1, with TRBD2 matching 8 bases. With V trimmed by 4 bases and J by 4 bases, 18 bases remained unmatched. The CDR3 is made up of 19 amino acids. Germline values: CDR1 SGHAT, CDR2 FQDESV (reference sequence). CDR3 nucleotides: TGTGCCAGCAGCTCCCTTAGCGGGGACTCCCATAGTCTATACAATGAGCAGTTCTTC. Translation gives CASSSLSGDSHSLYNEQFF.

This clonotype appeared a few times. V gene TRBV9 combines with J gene TRBJ2-7; no firm D call. Trimming cost V 0 bases and J 0 bases, with 10 bases left between them. The CDR3 has 15 amino acids. Germline V gives CDR1 SGDLS, CDR2 YYNGEE. CDR3 amino acids: CASSVAAPPSYEQYF. CDR3 DNA: TGTGCCAGCAGCGTAGCAGCCCCCCCCTCCTACGAGCAGTACTTC.

A few counts support this clonotype. The chain combines TRBV18 with TRBJ1-2; D gene uncertain. V lost 6 bases, J lost 8 bases, and 22 bases lay in between. This CDR3 is built from 15 residues. The V gene's germline CDR1 is KGHSH and CDR2 LQKENI. DNA for the CDR3: TGTGCCAGCTCCCGTTCGGTAAACGGCCTTGGAGGCTACACCTTC. Protein sequence: CASSRSVNGLGGYTF.

This chain links TRBV20-1 with TRBJ2-5; a possible D gene is TRBD2 (5 bases). This CDR3 comprises 14 residues. V shed 3 bases and J shed 2 bases, with 13 bases lying between them. Germline CDR1 DFQATT, CDR2 SNEGSKA (reference sequence). The CDR3 loop is CSASSASLQETQYF. In nucleotides, the CDR3 is TGCAGTGCTAGTAGCGCGTCCTTACAAGAGACCCAGTACTTC.

The chain joins TRBV5-1 to TRBJ2-1; 7 nucleotides agree with TRBD2. The CDR3 sequence is 13 residues long. V lost 4 bases and J lost 8; bases outside the gene matches: 6. The germline V gene has CDR1 SGHRS and CDR2 YFSETQ. DNA of the CDR3: TGCGCCAGCAGCGGACGGGAGGACGATGAGCAGTTCTTC. Translating gives CASSGREDDEQFF.

This clonotype appeared many times. V usage is TRBV9 and J usage is TRBJ2-3, with D unclear. Germline V gene lookup returns CDR1 SGDLS and CDR2 YYNGEE. The CDR3 runs 12 residues. V lost 0 bases, J lost 4 bases, and 3 bases lay in between. CDR3: CASSVGPDTQYF. The CDR3 DNA is TGTGCCAGCAGCGTAGGACCAGATACGCAGTATTTT.

This clonotype was seen a handful of times. The J gene is TRBJ2-5, the V gene TRBV20-1, with 9 bases aligning to TRBD2. Germline CDR1 reads DFQATT; CDR2 reads SNEGSKA (reference sequence). V lost 6 bases, J lost 7 bases, and 9 bases stayed unmatched. CDR3 length: 13 residues. CDR3 protein: CSAAGGGTGTQYF. The CDR3 DNA reads TGCAGTGCAGCGGGGGGCGGGACGGGGACCCAGTACTTC.